A selection of T cell receptor beta chains follows, all from one sample in a study of T cells after yellow fever vaccination. In TCRdb, the 5' RACE reads were re-called with MiXCR into one record per CDR3 protein. The data hold about 350,000 distinct CDR3 sequences, with over 3.5% observed a single time. The sample here was PBMCs, taken 5 days after the yellow fever booster vaccination. The receptors stem from a man younger than 30 who received the YFV17D yellow fever vaccine. Each CDR3 is given with its conserved first and last residue. A D gene is named only where the DNA matches it firmly. Some rows have no size entry. The others give once, few or many, or a class for an expanded clone.

d_gene,j_gene,v_gene,abundance,CDR3nt,CDR3aa
-,TRBJ2-1,TRBV6-2/TRBV6-3,few,TGTGCCAGCAGTTTCCCCGGGGGGCGGGTCAGGGAGTTCTTC,CASSFPGGRVREFF
TRBD1,TRBJ2-7,TRBV6-6,-,TGTGCCAGCAATCCGAGACAGGGTTCCTACGAGCAGTACTTC,CASNPRQGSYEQYF
-,TRBJ2-5,TRBV7-9,few,TGTGCCAGCAGCTTAGAGTTGACGAAAGAGACCCAGTACTTC,CASSLELTKETQYF
TRBD2,TRBJ2-3,TRBV12-3/TRBV12-4,many,TGTGCCAGCAGTTCCATCGGACTAGCGGGGGGAGCAGATACGCAGTATTTT,CASSSIGLAGGADTQYF
-,TRBJ1-2,TRBV4-3,few,TGCGCCAGCAGCCAAGACCCGGGACCTTATGGCTACACCTTC,CASSQDPGPYGYTF
-,TRBJ2-3,TRBV29-1,many,TGCAGCGTTGAAGACCCCCGGAGGTCGGATACGCAGTATTTT,CSVEDPRRSDTQYF
TRBD1,TRBJ2-3,TRBV7-2,many,TGTGCCAGCAGCTTAGCCAGGGGGCATGCAGATACGCAGTATTTT,CASSLARGHADTQYF
TRBD2,TRBJ2-7,TRBV3-1,-,TGTGCCAGCAGCCATGGACGGCGGGGGTCCTACGAGCAGTACTTC,CASSHGRRGSYEQYF
-,TRBJ1-2,TRBV5-1,few,TGCGCCAGCAGCTTGCTTTTGGGATCTTACGGCTACACCTTC,CASSLLLGSYGYTF
-,TRBJ2-2,TRBV28,many,TGTGCCAGCGGGGGACGTTTGCTGTTTTTT,CASGGRLLFF
-,TRBJ2-5,TRBV11-2,few,TGTGCCAGCAGCATCCGAGCGGAGACCCAGTACTTC,CASSIRAETQYF
-,TRBJ1-1,TRBV5-1,many,TGCGCCAGCAGATGGGACGGACTAACTAACACTGAAGCTTTCTTT,CASRWDGLTNTEAFF
-,TRBJ1-3,TRBV5-1,-,TGCGCCAGCAGCTTGGACCGCACCTCTGGAAACACCATATATTTT,CASSLDRTSGNTIYF
TRBD1,TRBJ1-6,TRBV28,-,TGTGCCAGCAGCACCCATAGGGACAGTAGACCCCTCCACTTT,CASSTHRDSRPLHF
-,TRBJ2-2,TRBV7-9,many,TGTGCCAGCAGCTTTTACAGGGAAGGGGAGCTGTTTTTT,CASSFYREGELFF
-,TRBJ1-4,TRBV7-2,-,TGTGCCAGCAGCTTAACCGGGCAGTTGAATGAAAAACTGTTTTTT,CASSLTGQLNEKLFF
-,TRBJ1-5,TRBV19,-,TGTGCCAGTACTACGGACAGTTATAGCAATCAGCCCCAGCATTTT,CASTTDSYSNQPQHF
TRBD2,TRBJ2-1,TRBV9,many,TGTGCCAGCAGCCCCTCCGGGGTAGCGGGCTACAATGAGCAGTTCTTC,CASSPSGVAGYNEQFF
-,TRBJ2-7,TRBV9,few,TGTGCCAGCAGCGAGGGTCCTAACTCCTACGAGCAGTACTTC,CASSEGPNSYEQYF
TRBD2,TRBJ2-2,TRBV27,many,TGTGCCAGCAGCGTACTAGCGGACACCCCGGGGACCGGGGAGCTGTTTTTT,CASSVLADTPGTGELFF
TRBD2,TRBJ2-7,TRBV5-1,-,TGCGCCAGCAGCGAAGCCTCGGGACCGGGGGGCGAGCAGTACTTC,CASSEASGPGGEQYF
TRBD1,TRBJ1-4,TRBV5-1,few,TGCGCCAGCAGCTTCAGGGGGCGACCTAATGAAAAACTGTTTTTT,CASSFRGRPNEKLFF
TRBD2,TRBJ2-1,TRBV6-5,-,TGTGCCAGCAGGCCGACTAGCGGGGGGGCGCATGAGCAGTTCTTC,CASRPTSGGAHEQFF
-,TRBJ1-1,TRBV29-1,few,TGCAGCGTACAGGGAAACACTGAAGCTTTCTTT,CSVQGNTEAFF
-,TRBJ1-6,TRBV5-4,-,TGTGCCAGCAGCTTGTCTGATTCACCCCTCCACTTT,CASSLSDSPLHF
-,TRBJ1-3,TRBV7-8,few,TGTGCCAGCAGCCAACACCTGGGGGGTTCTGGAAACACCATATATTTT,CASSQHLGGSGNTIYF
-,TRBJ1-1,TRBV7-9,many,TGTGCCAGCAGCCTCGGCTCGGTGAACACTGAAGCTTTCTTT,CASSLGSVNTEAFF
TRBD2,TRBJ2-2,TRBV12-3/TRBV12-4,-,TGTGCCAGCAGCCGGGAGGTGGGGCCCGGGGAGCTGTTTTTT,CASSREVGPGELFF
-,TRBJ2-2,TRBV19,once,TGTGCCAGTAGTATTTCGGGGCCCATTAACACCGGGGAGCTGTTTTTT,CASSISGPINTGELFF
TRBD1,TRBJ2-7,TRBV14,-,TGTGCCAGCAGCCAAGGTGAGGGGGACAGGCTGTCCAACGAGCAGTACTTC,CASSQGEGDRLSNEQYF
-,TRBJ2-7,TRBV29-1,few,TGCAGCGTTGAAGGCCTAGAGGAGACCTACGAGCAGTACTTC,CSVEGLEETYEQYF
-,TRBJ1-5,TRBV6-5,few,TGTGCCAGCAGTTACTCGGCAGGGAGTAGTCAGCCCCAGCATTTT,CASSYSAGSSQPQHF
-,TRBJ2-1,TRBV6-5,-,TGTGCCAGCAGTTATACAGGGGGGGCCTCGGATGAGCAGTTCTTC,CASSYTGGASDEQFF
-,TRBJ1-1,TRBV15,many,TGTGCCACCAGCAGAAATAGGGGCAATGAAGCTTTCTTT,CATSRNRGNEAFF
-,TRBJ2-5,TRBV11-2,few,TGTGCCAGCAGCAACCCGCCCCGGAGGGAGCGAACCCTCCAAGAGACCCAGTACTTC,CASSNPPRRERTLQETQYF
TRBD2,TRBJ2-1,TRBV5-1,-,TGCGCCAGCAGCTTGGGGCTAGCGGGGGGGCCGAATGAGCAGTTCTTC,CASSLGLAGGPNEQFF
TRBD1,TRBJ2-2,TRBV5-1,few,TGCGCCAGCAGCTTGTGGCAGGGGGCCGGGGAGCTGTTTTTT,CASSLWQGAGELFF
-,TRBJ1-3,TRBV6-1,-,TGTGCCAGCAGGCCACCGGGAACTGGAAACACCATATATTTT,CASRPPGTGNTIYF
-,TRBJ1-5,TRBV19,few,TGTGCCAGTAGTATAGTCGGGGGACAGCCCCAGCATTTT,CASSIVGGQPQHF
-,TRBJ1-2,TRBV5-1,many,TGCGCCAGCAGAGAAACAGGGACTAACTATGGCTACACCTTC,CASRETGTNYGYTF
-,TRBJ1-2,TRBV18,-,TGTGCCAGCTCACCACTCTCCGCGGGGGGGGCAGCCCAACTTCATGGCTACACCTTC,CASSPLSAGGAAQLHGYTF
-,TRBJ2-1,TRBV20-1,-,TGCAGTGCAATCGGACAGCCGGTCAATGAGCAGTTCTTC,CSAIGQPVNEQFF
-,TRBJ2-7,TRBV6-2/TRBV6-3,-,TGTGCCAGTACAGGGCTGACCTACGAGCAGTACTTC,CASTGLTYEQYF
-,TRBJ1-6,TRBV6-2/TRBV6-3,few,TGTGCCAGCGATGAAGGATCGGGGTCACCCCTCCACTTT,CASDEGSGSPLHF
-,TRBJ2-2,TRBV19,-,TGTGCCAGTATCTCGGGTGGTCGCGGGGAGCTGTTTTTT,CASISGGRGELFF
-,TRBJ2-3,TRBV20-1,many,TGCAGTGCCCCCGGGGGCAGGGTTCGGGATACGCAGTATTTT,CSAPGGRVRDTQYF
TRBD2,TRBJ2-3,TRBV12-5,many,TGTGCTAGTGGTTTGGTACGCCTAGCGGGGATCACAGATACGCAGTATTTT,CASGLVRLAGITDTQYF
TRBD2,TRBJ2-1,TRBV11-3,-,TGTGCCAGCAGCGGGAAGAGCGGGGGTTTCGGTGAGCAGTTCTTC,CASSGKSGGFGEQFF
-,TRBJ2-1,TRBV25-1,few,TGTGCCAGCAGTGGATCCAGGGTACCCTCCTACAATGAGCAGTTCTTC,CASSGSRVPSYNEQFF
-,TRBJ2-7,TRBV6-2/TRBV6-3,few,TGTGCCAGCAGTTCGCGCGCCGCGACCTACGAGCAGTACTTC,CASSSRAATYEQYF
TRBD2,TRBJ2-5,TRBV7-2,many,TGTGCCAGCAGCGGGGGGGGTACAGAGACCCAGTACTTC,CASSGGGTETQYF